The rows below give T cell receptor beta chains drawn from one sample of a study of regulatory T cells in long-lasting Graves disease. MiXCR was run by TCRdb on the multiplex PCR reads, yielding one entry per CDR3 protein. This table has 400,000 to 500,000 distinct CDR3 sequences, about 15% appearing once. These data also featured in a second study, about T cells in Graves' hyperthyroidism and ophthalmopathy.

The sample in question was peripheral blood mononuclear cells (PBMCs), obtained at new diagnosis, from a patient treated with antithyroid drugs. Receptor source: a woman aged 30 to 39 with Graves disease. CDR3s leave out the opening cysteine and the closing phenylalanine or tryptophan.

j_call cdr3_length v_call cdr3_aa
TRBJ2-2 12 TRBV7-6 ASSPGLAAGELF
TRBJ2-1 11 TRBV20-1 SASHVVYNEQF
TRBJ1-6 12 TRBV6-1 ASSEGQVNSPLH
TRBJ2-5 13 TRBV11-2 ASSKGLAEQETQY
TRBJ2-5 15 TRBV20-1 SAVSSGLPTVGETQY
TRBJ1-1 13 TRBV19 ASSLRTGAGTEAF
TRBJ2-1 11 TRBV30 AWSVRRDNEQF
TRBJ2-7 7 TRBV28 GQKPEQY
TRBJ1-4 15 TRBV6-1 ASTPDRGSATNEKLF
TRBJ2-1 11 TRBV27 ASSKRTGTGAF
TRBJ2-1 14 TRBV5-1 ASSFGGGNGHNEQF
TRBJ1-6 15 TRBV19 ASSRDRVDSYNSPLH
TRBJ1-6 15 TRBV10-3 AISPGQGFSTQSPLH
TRBJ1-3 9 TRBV29-1 SGRAGNTIY
TRBJ2-3 15 TRBV9 ASSEPWGGGNTGTQY
TRBJ1-2 14 TRBV4-1 ASSEGGATLNYGYT
TRBJ2-1 14 TRBV12-3/TRBV12-4 ASSRRLGPSYNEQF
TRBJ2-3 15 TRBV13 ASSRGLAGLATDTQY
TRBJ2-3 16 TRBV7-9 ASSLAGLGTKSTDTQY
TRBJ1-3 14 TRBV7-3 ASSPGVGGSGNTIY
TRBJ2-1 15 TRBV7-9 ASSPPQGAASYNEQF
TRBJ2-1 13 TRBV6-1 ASTGTSGDYNEQF
TRBJ2-2 9 TRBV5-8 ASSLALGTT
TRBJ2-1 12 TRBV12-3/TRBV12-4 ASSLGVSYNEQF
TRBJ2-1 14 TRBV12-3/TRBV12-4 ASSLKTGLAGNEQF
TRBJ2-3 14 TRBV12-3/TRBV12-4 ASSSGLAASTDTQY
TRBJ2-5 12 TRBV28 ATYDNRARETQY
TRBJ2-1 16 TRBV4-1 ASSPPFSGRVDYNEQF
TRBJ2-3 16 TRBV13 ASSSWTDGRTSTDTQY
TRBJ2-1 14 TRBV5-5 ASSPVAGAGHNEQF
TRBJ1-4 13 TRBV7-2 ASSSGQGNLEKLF
TRBJ2-3 11 TRBV20-1 SADRAPIDTQY
TRBJ1-1 11 TRBV19 ASTGGLNTEAF
TRBJ1-5 11 TRBV4-1 ASSQFGNQPQH